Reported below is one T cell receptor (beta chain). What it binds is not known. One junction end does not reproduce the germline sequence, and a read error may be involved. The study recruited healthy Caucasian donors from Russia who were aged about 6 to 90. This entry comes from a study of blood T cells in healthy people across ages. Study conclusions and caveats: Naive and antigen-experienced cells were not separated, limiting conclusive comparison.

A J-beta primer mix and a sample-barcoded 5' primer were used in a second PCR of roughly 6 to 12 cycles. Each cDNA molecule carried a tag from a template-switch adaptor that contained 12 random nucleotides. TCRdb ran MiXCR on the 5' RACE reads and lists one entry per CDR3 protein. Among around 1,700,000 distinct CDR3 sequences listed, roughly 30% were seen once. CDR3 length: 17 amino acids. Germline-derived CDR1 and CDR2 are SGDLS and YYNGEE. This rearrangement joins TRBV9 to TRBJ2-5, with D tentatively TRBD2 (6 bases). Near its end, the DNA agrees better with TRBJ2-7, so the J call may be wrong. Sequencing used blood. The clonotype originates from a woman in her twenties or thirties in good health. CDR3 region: CVSSAVGLRRVSYEQYF. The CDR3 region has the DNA TGTGTCAGCAGCGCCGTAGGTTTGCGGAGGGTCTCCTACGAGCAGTACTTC.